Following are 6 T cell receptor beta chains from one sample sequenced in a study of T-cell memory formation after mild COVID-19. MiXCR, applied by TCRdb to the 5' RACE reads, yields one record per CDR3 protein. The data hold more than 200,000 distinct CDR3 sequences, with roughly 17% observed a single time. Sample: PBMCs or a T cell subset sorted from them (not recorded which). The origin of the receptors is a man younger than 35 who had mild COVID-19 (a few samples of this study predate the infection). Cell type and time point are not known.

This clonotype was found a few times. The chain recombines TRBV18 with TRBJ1-5, with 8 bases matching TRBD1. Germline loops: CDR1 KGHSH, CDR2 LQKENI. The CDR3 contains 17 residues. The V and J ends lost 3 bases and 6 bases, in that order; junction bases with no gene match: 13. CDR3 amino acids: CASSPKLMAGGGQPQHF. In nucleotides, the CDR3 is TGTGCCAGCTCACCGAAATTAATGGCAGGGGGCGGTCAGCCCCAGCATTTT.

There are many counts of this clonotype. V is TRBV4-2 and J is TRBJ2-1; maybe TRBD2 (6 bases). The CDR3 runs to 16 residues. CDR1 is LGHNA and CDR2 is YNFKEQ in the germline V gene. With 2 bases removed from V and 4 bases from J, the gap between germline ends came to 15 bases. This chain's CDR3 is CASSQRRGRNYNEQFF. The CDR3 DNA reads TGTGCCAGCAGCCAAAGGCGGGGCCGTAATTACAATGAGCAGTTCTTC.

This clonotype was counted only a few times. This chain connects TRBV5-1 to TRBJ2-3, with D uncertain. Germline CDR1 is SGHRS and CDR2 is YFSETQ. Deletions cut 4 bases from V and 6 bases from J, with 15 bases between. The CDR3 has 14 amino acids. The CDR3 spells CASSPPILMDTQYF. The CDR3 DNA sequence: TGCGCCAGCAGCCCCCCCATTTTGATGGATACGCAGTATTTT.

V is TRBV12-3 or TRBV12-4 and J is TRBJ2-1; a possible D gene is TRBD1 (6 bases). V was trimmed by 6 bases and J by 0 bases, leaving 12 bases between them. The CDR3 extends over 15 amino acids. CDR3 in DNA: TGTGCCAGCAGACCCGGGACACCCTCCTACAATGAGCAGTTCTTC. Residues: CASRPGTPSYNEQFF.

V gene TRBV28 combines with J gene TRBJ1-6; D remains unclear. The CDR3 totals 14 residues. Trimming left V 5 bases short and J 8 bases short, with 13 bases between. CDR1 and CDR2 (germline): MDHEN, SYDVKM. The chain's CDR3 is CASSGQLSHSPLHF. CDR3 bases: TGTGCCAGCAGTGGTCAGCTAAGCCATTCACCCCTCCACTTT.

The gene calls are TRBV11-2 and TRBJ1-1, with D tentatively TRBD1 (6 bases). Germline V gene sequence: CDR1 SGHAT, CDR2 FQNNGV. The CDR3 runs to 16 residues. V dropped 1 base and J dropped 5 bases, with 17 bases sitting between them. The CDR3: CASSLVAGVGGTEAFF. CDR3 in DNA: TGTGCCAGCAGCTTAGTGGCAGGGGTTGGGGGAACTGAAGCTTTCTTT.